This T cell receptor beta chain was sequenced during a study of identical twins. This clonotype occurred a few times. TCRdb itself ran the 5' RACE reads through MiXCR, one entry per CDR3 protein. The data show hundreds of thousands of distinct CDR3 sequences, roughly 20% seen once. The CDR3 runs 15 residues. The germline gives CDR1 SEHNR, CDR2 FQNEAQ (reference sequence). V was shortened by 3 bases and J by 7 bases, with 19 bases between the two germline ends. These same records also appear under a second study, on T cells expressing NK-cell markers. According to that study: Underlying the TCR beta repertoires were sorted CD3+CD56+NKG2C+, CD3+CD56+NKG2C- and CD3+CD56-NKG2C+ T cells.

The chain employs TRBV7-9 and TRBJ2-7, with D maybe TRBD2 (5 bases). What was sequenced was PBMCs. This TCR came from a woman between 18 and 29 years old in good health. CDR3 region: CASSLDSTTSREQYF. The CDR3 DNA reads TGTGCCAGCAGCTTGGACTCGACCACCTCGAGGGAGCAGTACTTC.